This note documents a single T cell receptor (beta chain) sequence. Its antigen target is currently unknown. Base qualities are not recorded, but no much larger clone differs from it by a single base. The library was generated by the immunoSEQ multiplex PCR assay. For the multiplex PCR, a mixture combining 60 forward primers for TCR Vbeta segments and 13 reverse primers for TCR Jbeta segments was used. The CDR3 region of rearranged TCR beta genes was amplified from genomic DNA with a multiplex PCR assay. The Illumina HiSeq System was used to sequence the amplified TCR beta libraries as 87-base-pair reads. The original pipeline was this. Across the 640 or so repertoires, a later analysis counted 60 million to 90 million unique TCR beta chains, around 10 million of which were shared by at least two donors. Raw reads were error-corrected and collapsed into unique sequences with a nearest-neighbor algorithm that merged closely related sequences to remove PCR and sequencing errors. Alignment of CDR3 sequences to IMGT reference sequences was used to assign V, D and J gene segments. Each retained sequence needed at least a six-nucleotide match to both a V gene segment and a J gene segment. A rearrangement counted as productive if the CDR3 had no stop codons and remained in frame with V and J, and every other rearrangement counted as non-productive. CDR3 was defined by IMGT convention, running from the second conserved V-encoded cysteine to the conserved J-encoded phenylalanine. The earlier analysis of 500 to 650 of the donors excluded any sequence lacking an unambiguous match to a single V gene segment. An earlier analysis of 500 to 600 of the donors classified V segments as functional when productive rearrangements were above 56.7% and as segregating when the standard deviation between donors was above 5%. A statistical classification framework was developed to diagnose cytomegalovirus status using the catalog of TCR beta chain sequences. In a later analysis, V and J genes were assigned by comparing TCR nucleotide sequences against IMGT/GENE-DB human TR gene sequences. The TCRdist pipeline was used in a later analysis to assign CDR3 sequences and most-parsimonious VDJ recombination scenarios. A later analysis defined each TCR beta chain by its CDR3 amino acid sequence plus V-gene family, and excluded reads lacking a unique V-gene family. In a later analysis, 500 to 650 highly shared, low-generation-probability nucleotide sequences were removed to address suspected cross-contamination and a sequencing artifact. A later analysis calculated a clonal expansion index for each public chain from normalized within-repertoire ranks of inferred template counts. In a later analysis, generation probabilities were computed using a VDJ recombination model fitted to out-of-frame rearrangements, and the results were checked against IGoR. In a later analysis, hypergeometric tests were used to score TCR-TCR, TCR-HLA and TCR-CMV co-occurrence, with a repertoire-size bias correction applied to TCR pairs. False discovery rates were estimated in a later analysis by permuting HLA or CMV assignments 20 times. In a later analysis, co-occurring TCRs were grouped using DBSCAN, and TCRdist sequence similarity was added for clustering within HLA-allele-positive subsets. Repertoires with fewer than 30,000 or more than 120,000 public chains were left out of co-occurrence clustering, as were about 5 repertoires with anomalous nucleotide sharing. As stored in TCRdb, this immuneACCESS dataset retains in-frame rearrangements with V and J assigned. A fraction of the clones does not appear; measured against another copy, unresolved V genes explain less than half of the discrepancy, and the remainder lacks a known reason. That table supplies the V and J calls and clone size; D and trimming were determined from the DNA. The sample table shows 130,000 to 150,000 clones, and about four fifths are seen once. 4.5% of the sample comes from the top ten.

The source of the sample is a study of cytomegalovirus exposure and HLA in healthy donors (dated by TCRdb to 2016 to 2017). Regarding the study in general: An earlier analysis of approximately 640 of the donors reported 250 to 300 Gb of sequence data and approximately 110 million unique TCR beta sequences from 150 million to 200 million T cells. A later analysis re-analyzed previously published TCR beta repertoires from 550 to 700 donors and added high-resolution HLA genotyping to study TCR occurrence patterns. In a later genetic analysis, genome-wide SNP genotypes for about 60% of the 666 donors were used, and that subset was treated as a discovery cohort. An early release that covered some 630 HLA-typed donors contained approximately 300 gigabases of sequencing data and roughly 84 million unique TCR sequences. All discovery cohort repertoires had been generated using a single sequencing platform. Typing coverage differed by locus: A, B, C, DRB1 and DQB1 were typed in about 629-640 donors, DQA1 in approximately 520, DPA1 in nearly 610, and DPB1 in 472. In addition to the first cohort of 500 to 850 subjects, a separate validation cohort of 120 different subjects was used. Among about 360 genotyped donors of the cohort, an average of around 240,000 unique TCR beta nucleotide sequences were sequenced per donor, around 18% of them non-productive. The aim of the study was to test whether cataloging public T cell receptors could identify signatures of past pathogen exposure. The study used immunosequencing to profile the T cell repertoires of approximately 690 subjects and linked those repertoires to cytomegalovirus serostatus. To predict cytomegalovirus infection status, the study combined high-throughput TCR immunosequencing, statistical association of individual TCRs with disease status, and machine learning. Class I and class II HLA loci were covered by the typing at four-digit resolution. The later analysis used no new phenotypic data to find candidate immune exposures, relying instead on TCR beta sequences and their occurrence across donors. Roughly five DR-DQ haplotypes were treated as single units for association and clustering because of strong linkage in the cohort. An earlier analysis of 587 of the donors used high-throughput TCR beta sequencing to judge whether each TCR beta V gene segment behaved as functional or pseudogenic. Among the approximately 400 genotyped donors, approximately 81% belonged to the genetic ancestry cluster associated with self-reported Caucasian donors. Donor age, sex, ethnicity and CMV serostatus were collected together with the repertoire data.

In the germline V gene, CDR1 corresponds to KGHSH and CDR2 to LQKENI. Inclusive of the bounding cysteine and phenylalanine, the CDR3 is 15 residues long. The DNA shown is the 45-base CDR3, in frame from base 1. Relative to germline, V is missing 4 bases and J is missing 1 base, with 6 bases of the junction outside any gene match. Findings and caveats that apply to the study as a whole: A further reported finding was that TCR beta sequences accurately predicted the HLA-A and HLA-B alleles for most subjects in the first cohort. V-gene and J-gene trimming of TCR beta chains was associated with a missense DCLRE1C variant in a later genetic analysis, and the association was replicated in an independent cohort. The only immune exposure information available for the cohort was CMV serostatus. According to the authors, the approach could potentially be generalized to other disease states and immunological phenotypes. Because counts were too low, about 15 rarely observed V segments, including chromosome 9 orphons, were left out of the earlier analysis of over 550 of the donors. Broadly in line with IMGT annotations, most TCR beta V segments showed up in productive rearrangements about 90% or about 30% of the time in an earlier analysis of several hundred of the donors. Most TCR sequences were observed very rarely across donors, whereas some public TCRs were present in many individuals. In a later analysis, some 17,000 TCR beta sequences were associated with specific HLA alleles at a false discovery rate of 0.05. A group of highly shared sequence variants was considered likely to be a technical artifact of the sequencing pipeline. The 87-base-pair reads could not distinguish some IMGT-functional V segments, including TRBV6-2 and TRBV6-3, so those segments were excluded. Only TCR beta chains were sequenced in this cohort, and the absence of alpha or paired-chain data limited detectable features. A later analysis reported that several top co-occurrence clusters appeared linked to parvovirus B19, influenza, CMV and Epstein-Barr virus. A total of about 150 TCR beta chains were listed by the study as associated with cytomegalovirus. Correlated functional status among segregating V segments might reflect linkage disequilibrium, but an unknown experimental factor could not be ruled out. Cytomegalovirus status was reported to be diagnosed by the classifier with high specificity and sensitivity in both the original and validation cohorts. In a later analysis, HLA-associated TCR beta chains were found to be more clonally expanded and to have lower generation probabilities than equally common non-associated chains. Assigning TCR associations to individual alleles was difficult when HLA alleles, especially DR and DQ, strongly co-occurred. A few of the identified cytomegalovirus-associated TCR beta chains were confirmed in vitro to be specific for cytomegalovirus antigens. In a later genetic analysis, fewer N-insertions in productive TCRs were reported among donors in an Asian-associated ancestry cluster than the roughly 670-donor mean. Most CMV-associated TCR beta chains appeared to be HLA-restricted in a later analysis, and the HLA associations seemed to be driven largely by CMV exposure. Because some donors lacked HLA typing at each locus, the association tests relied only on the typed subset. The presence/absence analyses assumed that sequencing depth was roughly uniform across donors, and that assumption may not be true. In a later analysis, TCR association rates were found to vary across HLA loci, with the most associated TCRs seen for DRB1 alleles and the fewest for HLA-C alleles.

The cohort was made up of roughly 670 healthy bone marrow donors. All cohort members were sampled while nominally healthy, although unrecorded immune exposures were likely present. The donor was CMV seronegative and belonged to the group of 352 seronegative cohort members. Every donor gave a peripheral blood sample, and the peripheral blood mononuclear cells from that sample were used for TCR beta sequencing. The Qiagen DNeasy Blood Extraction Kit was used to extract genomic DNA from the blood cell samples. This receptor chain uses TRBV18 and TRBJ1-1, with TRBD1 matching 7 junction bases. Sequenced sample: PBMCs. The TCR comes from a man in his forties in good health and CMV-seronegative. The DNA reads TGTGCCAGCTCACTAGACAGGGTCCCGAACACTGAAGCTTTCTTT. Translated, this gives CASSLDRVPNTEAFF.